The 30 T cell receptor beta chains below all came from one sample that was sequenced in a study of immune evolution from preneoplasia to lung adenocarcinoma. Some clones are missing from TCRdb's copy, which holds only in-frame ones; the method was immunoSEQ multiplex PCR. In the table there are some 3,700 clones, 65% to 85% of which are singletons. The sequenced sample consisted of FFPE lung adenocarcinoma in situ tissue. These receptors all come from a person aged 70 to 85 with lung adenocarcinoma.

This rearrangement joins TRBV5-1 to TRBJ2-3; TRBD2 matches at 15 bases. Trimming removed 5 bases from V and 4 bases from J; junction bases left unmatched: 2. The CDR3 is 15 amino acids. Germline CDR1 reads SGHRS; CDR2 reads YFSETQ. CDR3 sequence (DNA): TGCGCCAGCAGGGGACTAGCGGGAGGCTCAGATACGCAGTATTTT. Its protein product is CASRGLAGGSDTQYF. Together with reference TRBV5-1 and TRBJ2-3, the CDR3 gives the full variable domain: KAGVTQTPRYLIKTRGQQVTLSCSPISGHRSVSWYQQTPGQGLQFLFEYFSETQRNKGNFPGRFSGRQFSNSRSEMNVSTLELGDSALYLCASRGLAGGSDTQYFGPGTRLTVL.

V usage is TRBV1 and J usage is TRBJ2-1; the table calls TRBD2, which could not be checked here. TRBV1 is a listed pseudogene. This CDR3 comprises 18 residues. In nucleotides, the CDR3 is TGCACCAGCAGCCAAGATTCGGGGACTAGCGGGAGGAACAATGAGCAGTTCTTC. This translates into CTSSQDSGTSGRNNEQFF.

Here the CDR3 reads CASSPGTSRAEQYF. CDR3 nucleotides: TGTGCCAGCAGTCCCGGGACTTCTCGAGCCGAGCAGTACTTC. The chain couples TRBV2 to TRBJ2-7, with D possibly TRBD2 on 6 matching bases. Trimming pared 5 bases from V and 6 bases from J, leaving 17 bases between. The CDR3 extends over 14 amino acids. Looked up from germline, CDR1 is SNHLY and CDR2 is FYNNEI.

This chain joins TRBV9 and TRBJ1-3; weak D call: TRBD1 (5 bases). In germline, CDR1 is SGDLS, CDR2 YYNGEE. This CDR3 has 14 residues. The germline V and J ends were trimmed by 3 bases and 8 bases, with 15 bases remaining between them. The CDR3 coding sequence is TGTGCCAGCAGCGATACTGGGACGGTGGACACCATATATTTT. Amino acids: CASSDTGTVDTIYF.

The chain has TRBV5-1 and TRBJ2-1; unclear D gene. This CDR3 region has 16 residues. Germline CDR1 SGHRS, CDR2 YFSETQ. V lost 4 bases and J 4 bases, leaving 18 bases between the germline ends. The CDR3 spells CASSRDITQAYNEQFF. The DNA for the CDR3 is TGCGCCAGCAGCAGGGATATTACTCAGGCTTACAATGAGCAGTTCTTC.

The chain recombines TRBV11-2 with TRBJ2-7; D perhaps matches TRBD1 (6 bases). Between the trimmed V and J ends, which lost 8 bases and 3 bases, there was a span of 14 bases. Germline-derived CDR1 and CDR2 are SGHAT and FQNNGV. This CDR3 contains 13 residues. CDR3 region: CASAQGTSYEQYF. The CDR3 region has the DNA TGTGCCAGCGCCCAGGGGACGAGCTACGAGCAGTACTTC.

The chain couples TRBV6-5 to TRBJ1-4; possible D gene TRBD1, 5 bases. Per germline, CDR1 MNHEY and CDR2 SVGAGI. The CDR3 covers 14 residues. V was shortened by 5 bases and J by 8 bases, with 15 bases between the two germline ends. In DNA form, the CDR3 reads TGTGCCAGCAGTCGTGGGGGGGTGAGAGAAAAACTGTTTTTT. Translated: CASSRGGVREKLFF.

V gene TRBV11-3 combines with J gene TRBJ2-3; TRBD2 matches 11 bases. The V segment lost 5 bases and the J segment 3 bases; nucleotides outside the gene matches: 7. CDR3 length: 16 amino acids. The germline CDR1 and CDR2 sequences are SGHNT and YENEEA. The CDR3 reads CASSPISSGRTDTQYF. The CDR3 nucleotides read TGTGCCAGCAGCCCGATCTCTAGCGGGAGGACAGATACGCAGTATTTT. Combining the CDR3 with reference TRBV11-3 and TRBJ2-3 gives the whole variable domain EAGVVQSPRYKIIEKKQPVAFWCNPISGHNTLYWYLQNLGQGPELLIRYENEEAVDDSQLPKDRFSAERLKGVDSTLKIQPAELGDSAVYLCASSPISSGRTDTQYFGPGTRLTVL.

V gene TRBV4-1 combines with J gene TRBJ1-2; perhaps TRBD1 as D (5 bases). Germline CDR1 MGHRA, CDR2 YSYEKL. Trimming removed 0 bases at V and 1 base at J, with 12 bases between. This CDR3 is built from 16 residues. CDR3: CASSQEPRGINYGYTF. In nucleotides, the CDR3 is TGCGCCAGCAGCCAAGAGCCAAGGGGCATTAACTATGGCTACACCTTC.

The chain carries TRBV30 and TRBJ2-6, with unresolved D. Germline V lookup: CDR1 GTSNPN, CDR2 SVGIG (reference sequence). The CDR3 totals 12 residues. Trimming shortened V by 8 bases and J by 3 bases, and 8 bases separated the two germline ends. The CDR3 sequence: CAASRGANVLTF. The CDR3, as DNA: TGTGCCGCTTCACGTGGGGCCAACGTCCTGACTTTC.

V is TRBV7-9 and J is TRBJ2-5; TRBD1 matches 7 bases. The CDR3 covers 13 residues. Germline V gene lookup returns CDR1 SEHNR and CDR2 FQNEAQ (reference sequence). After removal of 6 bases from V and 5 bases from J, the junction contained 6 bases not matched to a gene. CDR3 in DNA: TGTGCCAGCAGTACGACAGGGTTGGAGACCCAGTACTTC. It translates to CASSTTGLETQYF.

The V call is TRBV30, the J call TRBJ2-7; a possible D gene is TRBD2 (5 bases). V lost 0 bases and J lost 7, with 13 bases in between. CDR1 is GTSNPN and CDR2 is SVGIG in the germline V gene (reference sequence). The CDR3 extends over 13 amino acids. The CDR3 DNA is TGTGCCTGGAGTGTATTCGGGGTTGGGGAGCAGTACTTC. It codes for CAWSVFGVGEQYF.

The chain carries TRBV28 and TRBJ2-1; 7 nucleotides match TRBD1. V trimming: 9 bases; J trimming: 9 bases; junction bases outside the gene matches: 11. The CDR3 spans 13 residues. Germline values: CDR1 MDHEN, CDR2 SYDVKM. This chain's CDR3 is CASRQGGSSEQFF. The CDR3 DNA sequence: TGTGCCAGTAGACAGGGTGGTTCGAGTGAGCAGTTCTTC.

V gene TRBV5-8 combines with J gene TRBJ1-5, with D possibly being TRBD1 (6 bases). This CDR3 contains 15 residues. Trimming took off 2 bases at V and 1 base at J, with 10 bases between the two ends. CDR1 is SGHTS and CDR2 is YDEGEE in the germline V gene. The CDR3: CASSFGQSSNQPQHF. The CDR3, as DNA: TGTGCCAGCAGCTTCGGACAGTCAAGCAATCAGCCCCAGCATTTT.

The chain employs TRBV11-2 and TRBJ1-1; D ambiguous. This CDR3 has 14 amino acids. Germline V lookup: CDR1 SGHAT, CDR2 FQNNGV. Trimming left V 1 base short and J 3 bases short, with 9 bases between. The CDR3 sequence is CASSLARSYTEAFF. DNA for the CDR3: TGTGCCAGCAGCTTAGCTCGGAGCTACACTGAAGCTTTCTTT.

This chain's CDR3 is CASSLGRDLYTGELFF. CDR3 sequence (DNA): TGTGCCAGTAGCCTTGGGCGGGATTTGTACACCGGGGAGCTGTTTTTT. The chain is built from TRBV19 and TRBJ2-2, with D tentatively TRBD2 (6 bases). Germline V CDR1 and CDR2: LNHDA, SQIVND (reference sequence). V lost 6 bases, J lost 3 bases, and 17 bases lay in between. This CDR3 has 16 amino acids.

The chain links TRBV30 to TRBJ2-7; 8 nucleotides agree with TRBD1. Germline V gene lookup returns CDR1 GTSNPN and CDR2 SVGIG (reference sequence). This CDR3 comprises 14 residues. The ends lost 2 bases at V and 4 bases at J; junction bases unmatched: 7. CDR3 region: CAWSSQGARYEQYF. In DNA, the CDR3 is TGTGCCTGGAGTAGTCAGGGGGCCCGTTACGAGCAGTACTTC.

V gene TRBV2 combines with J gene TRBJ1-5; no definite D call. The V gene's germline CDR1 is SNHLY and CDR2 FYNNEI. V dropped 6 bases and J dropped 7 bases, with 13 bases sitting between them. The CDR3 totals 13 residues. This chain's CDR3 is CASSVSLGQPQHF. CDR3 in DNA: TGTGCCAGCAGCGTTTCACTTGGACAGCCCCAGCATTTT.

The rearrangement joins TRBV4-2 to TRBJ1-1; unclear D gene. The CDR3 has 15 amino acids. Germline CDR1 reads LGHNA; CDR2 reads YNFKEQ. V was shortened by 0 bases and J by 1 base, with 9 bases between the two germline ends. DNA of the CDR3: TGTGCCAGCAGCCAAGATTTCAACGAGAACACTGAAGCTTTCTTT. It specifies CASSQDFNENTEAFF.

The rearrangement joins TRBV27 to TRBJ1-4; tentatively, D is TRBD1 (5 bases). Trimming shortened V by 5 bases and J by 5 bases, and 12 bases separated the two germline ends. This CDR3 has 14 amino acids. Per the germline V gene, CDR1 is MNHEY and CDR2 is SMNVEV (reference sequence). The CDR3 region is CASSRGGQNEKLFF. CDR3 nucleotides: TGTGCCAGCAGTAGGGGCGGCCAAAATGAAAAACTGTTTTTT.

V and J are TRBV6-4 and TRBJ2-1; 10 bases match TRBD2. Trimming cost V 4 bases and J 3 bases; bases outside gene matches: 3. Per germline, CDR1 MRHNA and CDR2 SNTAGT. The CDR3 extends over 15 amino acids. CDR3 in DNA: TGTGCCAGCAGTGTTACTAGCGGGAACTACAATGAGCAGTTCTTC. It is translated as CASSVTSGNYNEQFF.

The V call is TRBV15, the J call TRBJ1-3; D possibly corresponds to TRBD1 (5 bases). Germline V gives CDR1 LNHNV, CDR2 YYDKDF (reference sequence). This CDR3 is 12 amino acids long. V lost 8 bases to trimming and J lost 8 bases, with 13 bases between them. The CDR3 DNA follows: TGTGCCACCCGAAGGGGTTCGGACACCATATATTTT. It codes for CATRRGSDTIYF.

This chain links TRBV7-9 with TRBJ1-3; 11 positions agree with TRBD1. The V and J ends lost 2 bases and 4 bases, in that order; junction bases with no gene match: 1. Germline lookup yields CDR1 SEHNR and CDR2 FQNEAQ (reference sequence). The CDR3 spans 15 residues. The CDR3 protein is CASSLWDRGGNTIYF. In DNA form, the CDR3 reads TGTGCCAGCAGCTTATGGGACAGGGGGGGAAACACCATATATTTT.

The chain uses TRBV4-1 and TRBJ2-3; D might be TRBD2 (6 bases). The CDR3 covers 14 residues. Germline V lookup: CDR1 MGHRA, CDR2 YSYEKL. Trimming removed 2 bases at V and 4 bases at J, with 10 bases between. The CDR3 loop is CASSQFGGSDTQYF. CDR3 sequence (DNA): TGCGCCAGCAGCCAATTCGGAGGGTCAGATACGCAGTATTTT.

The chain links TRBV7-9 to TRBJ1-2, with TRBD1 identical over 9 bases. The CDR3 sequence is 12 residues long. Looked up from germline, CDR1 is SEHNR and CDR2 is FQNEAQ (reference sequence). V shed 4 bases and J 8 bases; nucleotides not matched to a gene: 2. The CDR3 nucleotides are TGTGCCAGCAGCTCCGGACAGGGGGGCTACACCTTC. Translation gives CASSSGQGGYTF.

There are a few counts of this clone. This chain joins TRBV10-3 and TRBJ1-3; TRBD1 agrees at 7 bases. The CDR3 totals 16 residues. CDR1 is ENHRY, CDR2 SYGVKD, per germline. J lost 0 bases, V lost 7 bases, and 9 bases had no gene match. The CDR3 spells CAITRDRLLSGNTIYF. The CDR3 DNA follows: TGTGCCATCACCCGGGACAGACTCCTCTCTGGAAACACCATATATTTT.

This sequence joins TRBV7-2 and TRBJ2-7, with TRBD2 matching 8 bases. V was clipped by 2 bases and J by 4 bases; unmatched bases: 10. The germline gives CDR1 SGHTA, CDR2 FQGNSA. This CDR3 has 16 residues. The CDR3 region has the DNA TGTGCCAGCAGCTTAATTGGGACGGGAGGGGGGTACGAGCAGTACTTC. It codes for CASSLIGTGGGYEQYF.

This CDR3 is CASIPDGNYGYTF. CDR3 nucleotide sequence: TGTGCCAGCATCCCGGACGGAAACTATGGCTACACCTTC. V is TRBV2 and J is TRBJ1-2; D unresolved. Trimming left V 7 bases short and J 2 bases short, with 11 bases between. The CDR3 is 13 residues long. Germline V gene data show CDR1 as SNHLY and CDR2 as FYNNEI.

The chain links TRBV6-6 to TRBJ1-4, with a weak D call TRBD1 (5 bases). V lost 5 bases and J 4 bases, leaving 14 bases between the germline ends. The CDR3 runs 15 residues. CDR1 MNHNY and CDR2 SVGAGI come from the germline V gene (reference sequence). The CDR3 nucleotides are TGTGCCAGCAGTCCTTCTGGGGCGGTTAATGAAAAACTGTTTTTT. Residues: CASSPSGAVNEKLFF.

Relative to its sample, this clone is hyperexpanded (1% or more). V and J are TRBV28 and TRBJ2-7, with D perhaps TRBD2 (6 bases). Germline lookup yields CDR1 MDHEN and CDR2 SYDVKM. This CDR3 is built from 13 residues. V lost 6 bases and J lost 7, with 16 bases in between. CDR3 region: CASRRVGGWEQYF. CDR3 bases: TGTGCCAGCAGACGGGTCGGGGGTTGGGAGCAGTACTTC.